The 14 T cell receptor beta chains presented below share a single source sample, sequenced in a study of T cell responses to AZD1222 COVID-19 vaccine. Clones were sequenced by immunoSEQ multiplex PCR, and TCRdb holds only the in-frame ones, with some missing. The sample shows nearly 35,000 clones, just over 85% of them seen only once. The sample was peripheral blood, taken 28 days after the second AZD1222 dose. The receptors originated from an adult who received the AZD1222 COVID-19 vaccine.

The V call is TRBV7-2, the J call TRBJ2-6, with TRBD2 matching 7 bases. The CDR3 has 16 amino acids. The germline V gene has CDR1 SGHTA and CDR2 FQGNSA. Unmatched junction bases numbered 1, after V lost 2 bases and J lost 0 bases. The CDR3 sequence is CASSLLAGSGANVLTF. CDR3 nucleotides: TGTGCCAGCAGCTTATTAGCGGGCTCTGGGGCCAACGTCCTGACTTTC.

This chain connects TRBV30 to TRBJ1-2; 10 bases are a match to TRBD1. This CDR3 region has 16 residues. Germline CDR1 and CDR2: GTSNPN and SVGIG (reference sequence). The trim removed 5 bases at V and 0 bases at J, leaving 9 bases unmatched. Here the CDR3 DNA reads TGTGCCTGGGGACAGGGGGGAATGGTCGCTAACTATGGCTACACCTTC. Residues: CAWGQGGMVANYGYTF.

This chain connects TRBV19 to TRBJ1-5; unclear D gene. CDR1 is LNHDA, CDR2 SQIVND, per germline (reference sequence). The CDR3 consists of 15 residues. With 1 base removed from V and 2 bases from J, the gap between germline ends came to 9 bases. The CDR3 DNA follows: TGTGCCAGTAGTATAGCCCCGGGTGGCAATCAGCCCCAGCATTTT. The encoded protein is CASSIAPGGNQPQHF.

CDR3 bases: TGTGCCAGCAGTCTAGGAACATACGAGCAGTACTTC. This encodes CASSLGTYEQYF. V usage is TRBV28 and J usage is TRBJ2-7; no clear D gene. The CDR3 has 12 amino acids. Trimming cost V 5 bases and J 4 bases, with 9 bases left between them. Germline CDR1 MDHEN, CDR2 SYDVKM. The variable domain in full, completed from reference TRBV28 and TRBJ2-7, reads DVKVTQSSRYLVKRTGEKVFLECVQDMDHENMFWYRQDPGLGLRLIYFSYDVKMKEKGDIPEGYSVSREKKERFSLILESASTNQTSMYLCASSLGTYEQYFGPGTRLTVT.

The rearrangement links TRBV10-3 to TRBJ1-1, with unresolved D. Germline V gives CDR1 ENHRY, CDR2 SYGVKD. The CDR3 is made up of 13 amino acids. V was shortened by 4 bases and J by 0 bases, with 6 bases between the two germline ends. The CDR3 sequence: CAISVGMNTEAFF. As DNA, the CDR3 is TGTGCCATCAGTGTGGGAATGAACACTGAAGCTTTCTTT.

The V call is TRBV19, the J call TRBJ1-2; TRBD1 agrees at 7 bases. Germline CDR1 and CDR2: LNHDA and SQIVND (reference sequence). The CDR3 is 13 amino acids. With 1 base clipped from V and 5 bases from J, the junction kept 1 base outside the gene matches. The CDR3 DNA sequence: TGTGCCAGTAGTATAGGACAGGGTTATGGCTACACCTTC. Translating it yields CASSIGQGYGYTF.

This clone is a singleton in its sample. The genes are TRBV5-4 and TRBJ2-1, with TRBD2 identical over 8 bases. This CDR3 is 14 amino acids long. Germline lookup yields CDR1 SGHNT and CDR2 YYREEE (reference sequence). J gave up 3 bases and V 6 bases, and 5 bases lay outside the gene matches. The CDR3 DNA is TGTGCCAGCACCGCGGCGGGAGGCTACAATGAGCAGTTCTTC. Amino acid sequence: CASTAAGGYNEQFF.

The chain carries TRBV28 and TRBJ1-2; TRBD1 matches 10 bases. This CDR3 has 15 residues. J was trimmed by 5 bases and V by 8 bases; bases with no gene match: 11. Germline assignment: CDR1 MDHEN and CDR2 SYDVKM. The CDR3 region has the DNA TGTGCCAGCGTCGGACAGGGGGAAAGGAGATATGGCTACACCTTC. It is translated as CASVGQGERRYGYTF.

The chain employs TRBV6-2 or TRBV6-3 and TRBJ1-4, with TRBD1 identical over 9 bases. Trimming at V came to 6 bases and at J to 8 bases, leaving 10 bases not matched to a gene. CDR3 size: 15 residues. Germline CDR1 MNHEY, CDR2 SVGEGT. As DNA, the CDR3 is TGTGCCAGCAGCCTCTACGGGACAGGGAAAGAAAAACTGTTTTTT. Translation gives CASSLYGTGKEKLFF.

In nucleotides, the CDR3 is TGTGCCAGTAGTATAGAAAGTTCGACAGGGGGTAGTCAGCCCCAGCATTTT. Translating gives CASSIESSTGGSQPQHF. The chain uses TRBV19 and TRBJ1-5; TRBD1 aligns across 9 bases. The germline CDR1 and CDR2 sequences are LNHDA and SQIVND (reference sequence). Losses at the gene ends were 0 bases for V and 6 bases for J; bases not matched to a gene: 9. The CDR3 is 17 amino acids.

V and J are TRBV5-5 and TRBJ1-3, with a weak D call TRBD1 (6 bases). The V and J ends lost 1 base and 0 bases respectively, with 14 bases between them. This CDR3 has 17 residues. The germline V gene has CDR1 SGHKS and CDR2 YYEKEE (reference sequence). CDR3 nucleotides: TGTGCCAGCAGCTTGTCGGACAGAACTCTCTCTGGAAACACCATATATTTT. The encoded protein is CASSLSDRTLSGNTIYF.

The chain recombines TRBV7-9 with TRBJ1-1; tentatively, D is TRBD1 (5 bases). CDR3 size: 13 residues. Germline CDR1 SEHNR, CDR2 FQNEAQ (reference sequence). Deletions cut 8 bases from V and 6 bases from J, with 16 bases between. CDR3 nucleotides: TGTGCCAGCGGTCGGGGGGGAAGGCCTGAAGCTTTCTTT. Its protein is CASGRGGRPEAFF.

This chain joins TRBV5-1 and TRBJ2-7; 13 bases line up with TRBD2. The trim removed 3 bases at V and 5 bases at J, leaving 8 bases unmatched. CDR3 length equals 16 residues. CDR1 is SGHRS, CDR2 YFSETQ, per germline. The chain's CDR3 is CASSSDSGTSGNEQYF. As DNA, the CDR3 is TGCGCCAGCAGCTCAGACTCCGGGACTAGCGGGAACGAGCAGTACTTC.

The chain uses TRBV7-9 and TRBJ2-6; the D gene is possibly TRBD1 (6 bases). The CDR3 sequence is 16 residues long. The ends were cut back, 5 bases at V and 4 bases at J, with 15 bases in the middle. The germline V gene encodes CDR1 SEHNR and CDR2 FQNEAQ (reference sequence). The CDR3 coding sequence is TGTGCCAGCAGCGCCCTAGCAGGGGCCGGGGCCAACGTCCTGACTTTC. It yields the protein CASSALAGAGANVLTF.